The 11 T cell receptor beta chains listed next were all sequenced from one sample in a study of Graves' ophthalmopathy and Graves' hyperthyroidism. From RNA, the CDR3 regions of TCR beta chains were amplified and sequenced. HTBI primers served in a first-round RT-PCR, which a second-round multiplex PCR followed. MiXCR was run by TCRdb on the multiplex PCR reads, yielding one entry per CDR3 protein. The profile covers about 400,000 distinct CDR3 sequences, with approximately 20% appearing a single time and approximately 1.4% taken by the ten largest. What was sequenced was peripheral blood. The source of these receptors is a woman younger than 30 with Graves' ophthalmopathy.

CDR3 bases: TGTGCCAGCAGCCCCCAGGGGAGCGGAACGGGGACCCAGTACTTC. This encodes CASSPQGSGTGTQYF. The chain uses TRBV6-4 and TRBJ2-5, with a possible D match to TRBD1 (6 bases). The CDR3 is made up of 15 amino acids. The germline gives CDR1 MRHNA, CDR2 SNTAGT. V was clipped by 6 bases and J by 7 bases, with 21 bases between them.

This clonotype was seen at least ten times. The CDR3: CASSLGASGEETQYF. The DNA of the CDR3 is TGTGCCAGCAGCTTGGGGGCTAGCGGGGAGGAGACCCAGTACTTC. J is TRBJ2-5 and V is TRBV5-4; 9 bases map to TRBD2. J lost 5 bases, V lost 0 bases, and 5 bases had no gene match. Germline CDR1 is SGHNT and CDR2 is YYREEE (reference sequence). This CDR3 spans 15 amino acids.

This clonotype has at least ten counts. In DNA form, the CDR3 reads TGCAGTGCCGGGACGGGGGAGACCCAGTACTTC. Residues: CSAGTGETQYF. This chain uses TRBV20-1 with TRBJ2-5; possibly TRBD1 or TRBD2 for D (5 bases each). Germline CDR1 reads DFQATT; CDR2 reads SNEGSKA (reference sequence). V was trimmed by 6 bases and J by 5 bases, leaving 10 bases between them. CDR3 length: 11 residues.

This clonotype was recorded many times. The genes are TRBV29-1 and TRBJ1-2; D is uncertain. The CDR3 consists of 12 residues. Looked up from germline, CDR1 is SQVTM and CDR2 is ANQGSEA. V lost 0 bases to trimming and J lost 2 bases, with 4 bases between them. CDR3 in DNA: TGCAGCGTTGAAGACAGAAACTATGGCTACACCTTC. This translates into CSVEDRNYGYTF. The whole variable domain, remainder taken from reference TRBV29-1 and TRBJ1-2, is SAVISQKPSRDICQRGTSLTIQCQVDSQVTMMFWYRQQPGQSLTLIATANQGSEATYESGFVIDKFPISRPNLTFSTLTVSNMSPEDSSIYLCSVEDRNYGYTFGSGTRLTVV.

In its sample, this clonotype was seen many times. Relative to the germline gene, one junction end is altered; a read error may explain this. V usage is TRBV20-1 and J usage is TRBJ1-1; D is unresolved. The CDR3 covers 10 residues. The germline CDR1 and CDR2 sequences are DFQATT and SNEGSKA (reference sequence). The CDR3 here is CSASYTEASF. CDR3 coding DNA: TGCAGTGCTAGTTACACTGAAGCTTCCTTT.

This clonotype has a count of ten or more. The chain couples TRBV20-1 to TRBJ1-1; TRBD1 aligns across 8 bases. The CDR3 consists of 14 residues. Germline CDR1 DFQATT, CDR2 SNEGSKA (reference sequence). V trimming: 1 base; J trimming: 4 bases; junction bases outside the gene matches: 5. The CDR3 spells CSARVEDRVTEAFF. CDR3 sequence (DNA): TGCAGTGCTAGAGTTGAGGACAGGGTCACTGAAGCTTTCTTT.

J is TRBJ1-1 and V is TRBV6-1, with 8 bases lining up with TRBD1. Germline assignment: CDR1 MNHNS and CDR2 SASEGT. V was pared by 6 bases and J by 1 base, with 10 bases of the junction left unmatched. The CDR3 extends over 16 amino acids. The CDR3 region has the DNA TGTGCCAGCAGGCCCGGACAGGGAGGCTCGAACACTGAAGCTTTCTTT. Translating it yields CASRPGQGGSNTEAFF.

This clonotype was seen repeatedly, ten times or more. This chain joins TRBV6-5 and TRBJ1-6, with 9 bases identical to TRBD1. This CDR3 is built from 17 residues. J lost 0 bases, V lost 4 bases, and 4 bases had no gene match. The germline gives CDR1 MNHEY, CDR2 SVGAGI. CDR3 coding DNA: TGTGCCAGCAGTTCGCAACAGGGGGCCTCCTATAATTCACCCCTCCACTTT. Translating it yields CASSSQQGASYNSPLHF.

Concerning this clonotype: A much larger clone differs from this one at a single base, so this may be a read error. CDR3 nucleotides: TGCGGTGCTAGATCTGGACTTGAAGGGGGGGAATACTTC. This sequence encodes CGARSGLEGGEYF. The chain has TRBV20-1 and TRBJ2-7; D is possibly TRBD2 (7 bases). Germline CDR1 is DFQATT and CDR2 is SNEGSKA (reference sequence). The length of the CDR3 is 13 residues.

This sequence joins TRBV7-2 and TRBJ2-5; no definite D call. Germline lookup yields CDR1 SGHTA and CDR2 FQGNSA. The germline V and J ends were trimmed by 1 base and 5 bases, with 11 bases remaining between them. The CDR3 extends over 14 amino acids. CDR3 in amino acids: CASSLVGLGETQYF. CDR3 DNA sequence: TGTGCCAGCAGCTTAGTCGGCCTGGGGGAGACCCAGTACTTC.

The chain carries TRBV11-2 and TRBJ2-7; 11 nucleotides agree with TRBD2. V shed 3 bases, J shed 0 bases, and the junction held 4 bases outside the gene matches. The germline CDR1 and CDR2 sequences are SGHAT and FQNNGV. This CDR3 has 16 amino acids. The chain's CDR3 is CASSFPGTSGSYEQYF. The CDR3 bases are TGTGCCAGCAGCTTCCCCGGGACTAGCGGCTCCTACGAGCAGTACTTC.